The TCR beta chain described here comes from a study of blood T cells in healthy people across ages. RNA extraction gave at least 5 micrograms of total RNA per sample. A second PCR, run for about 6 to 11 cycles, used a sample-barcoded 5' primer plus a J-beta primer mix. Per sample, CDR3-containing paired-end reads numbered at least 2.5 million. TCRdb reprocessed the 5' RACE reads via MiXCR and lists one record per CDR3 protein. Among over 1,500,000 distinct CDR3 sequences listed, around 48% were seen once. V lost 4 bases, J lost 2 bases, and 10 bases stayed unmatched. The CDR3 loop spans 16 amino acids. Germline values: CDR1 SGHTS, CDR2 YDEGEE. Turning to this clonotype: Its antigen is currently unknown.

Study observations and caveats: Lack of knowledge of donor CMV status possibly confounded expanded clonotype changes. With age, beta diversity per million T cells declined roughly linearly, significantly by 40.

The sequence derives from a woman in her forties in good health. This sequence joins TRBV5-8 and TRBJ2-3; 7 bases align to TRBD1. The sequencing sample was made of blood. Here the CDR3 reads CASSGKGQKSTDTQYF. DNA for the CDR3: TGTGCCAGCAGCGGGAAGGGACAGAAGTCCACAGATACGCAGTATTTT.